The sequence of this T cell receptor beta chain was determined in a study of Ad26.COV2.S vaccination and SARS-CoV-2 variants (dated by TCRdb to the early 2020s). General notes on the study: Vaccine-arm donors came from COV1001, a multicentre, randomized, double-blind, placebo-controlled phase I-IIa trial of Ad26.COV2.S in healthy adults. Investigators remained blinded to trial group allocation during experiments and outcome assessment. Trial participants were randomized into five groups of five: low-dose or high-dose Ad26.COV2.S given once or twice, or placebo on both occasions. Ad26.COV2.S was administered intramuscularly at 5 x 10^10 or 1 x 10^11 viral particles, either as a single shot or as two shots given 56 days apart. TCRbeta repertoire sequencing was used to assess the specificity and breadth of SARS-CoV-2-reactive T cell receptors after Ad26.COV2.S vaccination. The TCR-sequenced set comprised about 32 samples: around 20 Ad26.COV2.S vaccine recipients, 5 placebo recipients and 8 SARS-CoV-2 convalescent individuals. What the authors observed across the whole study: After vaccination, substantial breadth of spike-specific CD8+ and CD4+ T cell responses was reported. The study lacked the statistical power to compare responses across vaccine doses or regimens. According to the authors, total T cell responses may have been underestimated by the TCR breadth and depth analyses. Vaccine and placebo recipients had comparable non-spike TCR breadth, which fits with the vaccine containing only spike. Spike-specific TCR breadth was higher in Ad26.COV2.S recipients than in placebo recipients (P = 0.0014).

TCRbeta CDR3 regions were sequenced with the immunoSEQ Assay. After extraction, genomic DNA underwent amplification by bias-controlled multiplex PCR, followed by high-throughput sequencing. Per the source publication's procedure: To quantify the absolute abundance of every unique TCRbeta CDR3 region, sequences were collapsed and filtered. T cell fraction was estimated by normalizing TCRbeta template counts to usable DNA, which was measured by amplifying reference genes present in all nucleated cells. Repertoire TCRs were annotated as SARS-CoV-2-specific by exact matching of V gene, CDR3 amino acid sequence and J gene to a known reactive TCR set. MIRA supplied the reference SARS-CoV-2 TCR set, which was filtered for enrichment in COVID-19-positive ImmuneCODE repertoires so that public or cross-reactive TCRs were removed. Based on the MIRA antigens, annotated TCRs were further analysed at the level of specific ORF or position within ORF. Breadth was defined as annotated unique rearrangements over total unique productive rearrangements; depth was the summed frequency of those rearrangements. Two-sided Wilcoxon rank-sum tests were applied when comparing TCR breadth between groups. TCRdb took this table from immuneACCESS and kept in-frame rearrangements with V and J called. Such tables lack part of the clones; where checked against another copy, unresolved V genes explain under half of the gap, and the rest is unexplained. V and J calls and clone size are copied from that table; D and trimming were computed from the DNA. The sample contains around 340,000 clones, roughly 91% of them found a single time. Approximately 5% of the sample lies in the top ten.

A remark on this clone: What this receptor recognizes is not known. No base-level quality is on record; no much larger clone is a single base apart.

Compared with germline, V lacks 10 bases and J lacks 5 bases; bases without a gene match: 4. Including the terminal cysteine and phenylalanine, the CDR3 comprises 13 residues. CDR3 DNA is the only sequence kept; it has 39 bases, read in frame from the first base. The germline V gene yields ENHRY for CDR1 and SYGVKD for CDR2. This sample's treatment or condition label indicates: 15 to 20 received Ad26.COV2.S at low or high dose, single or two shots; 5 received placebo; per-sample allocation not given. For vaccine and placebo recipients, the sequenced repertoires came from samples collected on day 63 after the first injection. Cohort 1b enrolled about two dozen adults aged 18-55 years at a single site in Boston, USA, between 29 July and 7 August 2020. As a vaccine, Ad26.COV2.S was a replication-incompetent adenovirus type 26 vector that expressed a prefusion-stabilized SARS-CoV-2 spike protein derived from the original Wuhan strain.

The source of this sequence is a person between 18 and 60 years old who received the Ad26.COV2.S COVID-19 vaccine or a placebo. The material was peripheral blood, obtained in a trial of Ad26.COV2.S vaccine versus placebo. Recombination connected TRBV10-3 to TRBJ2-1, with 11 middle bases fitting TRBD2. The CDR3 region reads CATGLAGNNEQFF. The sequenced DNA is TGTGCCACTGGACTAGCGGGTAACAATGAGCAGTTCTTC.